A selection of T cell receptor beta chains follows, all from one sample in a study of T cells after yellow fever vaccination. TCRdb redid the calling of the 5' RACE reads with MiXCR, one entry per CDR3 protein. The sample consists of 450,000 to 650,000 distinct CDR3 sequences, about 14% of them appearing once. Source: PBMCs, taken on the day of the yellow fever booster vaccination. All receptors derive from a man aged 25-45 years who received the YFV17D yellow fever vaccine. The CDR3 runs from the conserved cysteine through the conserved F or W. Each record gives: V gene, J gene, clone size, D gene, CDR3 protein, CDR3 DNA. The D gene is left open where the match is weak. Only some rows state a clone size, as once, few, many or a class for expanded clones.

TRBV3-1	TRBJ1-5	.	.	CASSPRVFQPQHF	TGTGCCAGCAGCCCCAGGGTATTTCAGCCCCAGCATTTT
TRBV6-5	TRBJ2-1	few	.	CASRYLDDKEQFF	TGTGCCAGCAGATACCTGGACGACAAAGAGCAGTTCTTC
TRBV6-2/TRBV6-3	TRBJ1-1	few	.	CASSWTLNTEAFF	TGTGCCAGCAGTTGGACCTTGAACACTGAAGCTTTCTTT
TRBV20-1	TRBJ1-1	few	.	CSGRPGHSTEAFF	TGCAGTGGGAGACCGGGACACAGCACTGAAGCTTTCTTT
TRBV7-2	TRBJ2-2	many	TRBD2	CASSRGLAGNTGELFF	TGTGCCAGCAGCCGTGGACTAGCGGGTAACACCGGGGAGCTGTTTTTT
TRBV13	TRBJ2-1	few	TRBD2	CASSIKLTGGNEQFF	TGTGCCAGCAGCATAAAGTTGACGGGGGGGAATGAGCAGTTCTTC
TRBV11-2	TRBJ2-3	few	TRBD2	CASSPDPGLAGGGDTQYF	TGTGCCAGCAGCCCTGACCCGGGACTAGCGGGAGGAGGAGATACGCAGTATTTT
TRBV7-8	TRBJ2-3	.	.	CASSSGRSSTDTQYF	TGTGCCAGCAGCTCGGGAAGGTCAAGCACAGATACGCAGTATTTT
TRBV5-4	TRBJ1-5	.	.	CASSLEGANQPQHF	TGTGCCAGCAGCTTGGAAGGGGCCAATCAGCCCCAGCATTTT
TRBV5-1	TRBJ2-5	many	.	CASSLGSQVETQYF	TGCGCCAGCAGCTTGGGTTCCCAGGTGGAGACCCAGTACTTC
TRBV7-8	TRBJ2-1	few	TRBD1	CASSLGIGTESYNEQFF	TGTGCCAGCAGCTTAGGAATTGGGACAGAGTCCTACAATGAGCAGTTCTTC
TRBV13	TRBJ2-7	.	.	CASSPARLCYEQYF	TGTGCCAGCAGCCCCGCGCGCCTCTGCTACGAGCAGTACTTC
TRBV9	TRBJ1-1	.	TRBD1	CASSVGEGQGAFF	TGTGCCAGCAGCGTAGGTGAGGGACAGGGGGCTTTCTTT
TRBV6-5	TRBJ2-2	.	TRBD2	CASSYGAGGPAGELFF	TGTGCCAGCAGTTACGGGGCGGGAGGGCCCGCCGGGGAGCTGTTTTTT
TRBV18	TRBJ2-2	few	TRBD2	CASSPPRETGELFF	TGTGCCAGCTCACCACCGCGGGAGACCGGGGAGCTGTTTTTT
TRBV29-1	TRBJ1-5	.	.	CSVLLDISNQPQHF	TGCAGCGTTCTGTTGGACATTAGCAATCAGCCCCAGCATTTT
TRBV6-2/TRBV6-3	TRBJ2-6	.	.	CASIRAGANVLTF	TGTGCCAGCATCCGAGCGGGGGCCAACGTCCTGACTTTC
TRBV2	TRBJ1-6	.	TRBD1	CASSAEAGGWSPLHF	TGTGCCAGCAGCGCGGAGGCAGGGGGCTGGTCACCCCTCCACTTT
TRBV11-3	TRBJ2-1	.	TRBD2	CASSPSPSGTEQFF	TGTGCCAGCAGCCCGAGCCCTAGCGGGACTGAGCAGTTCTTC
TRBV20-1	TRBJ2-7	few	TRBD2	CSAQTSGRDEQYF	TGCAGTGCCCAGACTAGCGGGAGGGACGAGCAGTACTTC
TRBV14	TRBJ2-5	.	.	CASSQESALRAQYF	TGTGCCAGCAGCCAAGAGTCGGCTTTGAGGGCCCAGTACTTC
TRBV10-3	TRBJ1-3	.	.	CAISDRDSGNTIYF	TGTGCCATCAGTGACCGGGACTCTGGAAACACCATATATTTT
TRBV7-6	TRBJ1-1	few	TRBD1	CASSAFSGTGNTEAFF	TGTGCCAGCAGCGCCTTCTCCGGGACAGGAAACACTGAAGCTTTCTTT
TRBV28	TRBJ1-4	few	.	CASSWGQEKLFF	TGTGCCAGCAGTTGGGGGCAGGAAAAACTGTTTTTT
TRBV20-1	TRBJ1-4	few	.	CSASSPSKLFF	TGCAGTGCCAGCTCCCCGAGTAAACTGTTTTTT
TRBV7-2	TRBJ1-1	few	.	CASRTRPTEAFF	TGTGCCAGCAGAACCCGCCCCACTGAAGCTTTCTTT
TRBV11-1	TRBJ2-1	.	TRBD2	CASSPWGGSYNEQFF	TGTGCCAGCAGCCCATGGGGGGGCTCCTACAATGAGCAGTTCTTC
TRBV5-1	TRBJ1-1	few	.	CASSWRTVRDQEQGTEAFF	TGCGCCAGCAGCTGGAGGACCGTCCGAGACCAAGAACAAGGGACTGAAGCTTTCTTT
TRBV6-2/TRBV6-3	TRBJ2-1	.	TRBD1	CASSYSPGQTFNEQFF	TGTGCCAGCAGTTACTCGCCGGGACAGACCTTCAATGAGCAGTTCTTC
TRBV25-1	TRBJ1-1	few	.	CASMPAGVRTEAFF	TGTGCCAGCATGCCCGCGGGGGTGAGGACTGAAGCTTTCTTT
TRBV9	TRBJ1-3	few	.	CASSVGDTIYF	TGTGCCAGCAGCGTAGGGGACACCATATATTTT
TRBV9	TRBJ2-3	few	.	CASRGDPSTDTQYF	TGTGCCAGCAGGGGGGACCCGAGCACAGATACGCAGTATTTT
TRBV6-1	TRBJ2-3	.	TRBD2	CASSGPGLALQYF	TGTGCCAGCAGCGGACCGGGACTAGCGCTGCAGTATTTT